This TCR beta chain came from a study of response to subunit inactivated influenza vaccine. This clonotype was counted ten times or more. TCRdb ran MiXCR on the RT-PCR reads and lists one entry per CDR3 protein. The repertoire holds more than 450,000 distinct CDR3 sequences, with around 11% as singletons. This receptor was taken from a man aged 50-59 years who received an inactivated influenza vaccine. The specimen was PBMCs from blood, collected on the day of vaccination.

CDR3: CASSQDEEYNEQFF. CDR3 nucleotides: TGCGCCAGCAGCCAAGATGAGGAATACAATGAGCAGTTCTTC. The chain carries TRBV4-3 and TRBJ2-1; D is uncertain. The CDR3 is made up of 14 amino acids. V dropped 0 bases and J dropped 4 bases, with 7 bases sitting between them. From germline, CDR1 is LGHNA and CDR2 YSLEER.